The clone carrying this T cell receptor (beta chain) has just a few counts. Its antigen is undetermined. The iRepertoire nested amplicon-rescue multiplex PCR amplified TCR alpha and beta CDR3s from RNA. Tissue mRNA or PBMC total RNA, roughly 100-400 ng, went into one-step reverse transcription and amplification. Via MiXCR, TCRdb re-called the multiplex PCR reads, giving one row per CDR3 protein. The table lists 95,000 to 110,000 distinct CDR3 sequences, around 30% of them singletons. The source of the sample is a study of glioma-infiltrating T cells. Study-level results: Gliomas, especially low-grade, showed above-expected tissue-blood divergence; non-neoplastic patients showed below.

What was sequenced was glioma tissue, nonneoplastic brain tissue, or PBMCs (not recorded which). The TCR sequence derives from a human donor with low-grade glioma or glioblastoma, undergoing nonglioma brain surgery, or in good health (not recorded which).

In DNA, the CDR3 is TGTGCCAGCAGCCAAGGGTGGGGCACAGAAGCTTTCTTT. It yields the protein CASSQGWGTEAFF. The V call is TRBV3-1, the J call TRBJ1-1; maybe TRBD1 (5 bases). Trimming pared 1 base from V and 8 bases from J, leaving 11 bases between. The CDR3 loop spans 13 amino acids. Per germline, CDR1 LGHDT and CDR2 YNNKEL (reference sequence).